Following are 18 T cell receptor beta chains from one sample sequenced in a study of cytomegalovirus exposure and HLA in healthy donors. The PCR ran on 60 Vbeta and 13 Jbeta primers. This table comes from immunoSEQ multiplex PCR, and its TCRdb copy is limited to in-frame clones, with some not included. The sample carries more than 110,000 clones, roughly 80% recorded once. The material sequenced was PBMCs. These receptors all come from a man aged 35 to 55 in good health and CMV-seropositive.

CDR3 loop: CASSLDRARQETQYF. The CDR3 nucleotides read TGCGCCAGCAGCTTGGACAGGGCACGTCAAGAGACCCAGTACTTC. The chain combines TRBV23-1 with TRBJ2-5; 8 positions match TRBD1. TRBV23-1 is noted as an ORF with a role that remains uncertain. This CDR3 has 15 amino acids. Trimming took 6 bases from V and 2 from J; bases not matched to a gene: 8.

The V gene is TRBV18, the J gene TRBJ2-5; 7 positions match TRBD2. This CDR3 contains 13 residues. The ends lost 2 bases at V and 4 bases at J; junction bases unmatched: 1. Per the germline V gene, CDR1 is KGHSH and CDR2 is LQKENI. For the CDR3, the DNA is TGTGCCAGCTCACCATCTAGCGGAGAGACCCAGTACTTC. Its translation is CASSPSSGETQYF.

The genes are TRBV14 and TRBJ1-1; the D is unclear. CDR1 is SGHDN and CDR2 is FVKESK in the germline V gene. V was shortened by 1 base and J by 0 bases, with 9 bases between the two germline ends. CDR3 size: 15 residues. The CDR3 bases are TGTGCCAGCAGCCAAGTACTCCGCATGAACACTGAAGCTTTCTTT. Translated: CASSQVLRMNTEAFF.

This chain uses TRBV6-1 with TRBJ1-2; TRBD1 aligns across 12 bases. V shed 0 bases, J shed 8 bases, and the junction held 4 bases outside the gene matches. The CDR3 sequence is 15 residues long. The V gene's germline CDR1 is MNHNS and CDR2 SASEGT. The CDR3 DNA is TGTGCCAGCAGTGAAGCGGGACAGGGGGCGCGAGGCTACACCTTC. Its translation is CASSEAGQGARGYTF.

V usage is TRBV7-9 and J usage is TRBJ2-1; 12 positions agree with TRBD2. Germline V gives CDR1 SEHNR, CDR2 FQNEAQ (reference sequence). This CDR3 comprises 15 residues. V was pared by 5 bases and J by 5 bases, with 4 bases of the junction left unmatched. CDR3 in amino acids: CASSLGLAGNNEQFF. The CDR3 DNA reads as TGTGCCAGCAGCCTGGGACTAGCGGGCAACAATGAGCAGTTCTTC. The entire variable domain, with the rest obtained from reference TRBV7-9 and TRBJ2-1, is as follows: DTGVSQNPRHKITKRGQNVTFRCDPISEHNRLYWYRQTLGQGPEFLTYFQNEAQLEKSRLLSDRFSAERPKGSFSTLEIQRTEQGDSAMYLCASSLGLAGNNEQFFGPGTRLTVL.

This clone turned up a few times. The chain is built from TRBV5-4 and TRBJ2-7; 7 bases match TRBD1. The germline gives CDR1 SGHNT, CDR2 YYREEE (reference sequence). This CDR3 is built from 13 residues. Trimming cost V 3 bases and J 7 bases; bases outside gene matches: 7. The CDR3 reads CASSSGQVREQYF. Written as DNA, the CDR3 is TGTGCCAGCAGCTCAGGACAGGTGCGGGAGCAGTACTTC.

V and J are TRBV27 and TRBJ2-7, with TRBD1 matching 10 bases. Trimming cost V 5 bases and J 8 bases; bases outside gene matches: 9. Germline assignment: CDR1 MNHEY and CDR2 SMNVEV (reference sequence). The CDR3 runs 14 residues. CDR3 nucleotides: TGTGCCAGCAGTGAGAGACAGGGGGCGAATCAGCAGTACTTC. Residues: CASSERQGANQQYF.

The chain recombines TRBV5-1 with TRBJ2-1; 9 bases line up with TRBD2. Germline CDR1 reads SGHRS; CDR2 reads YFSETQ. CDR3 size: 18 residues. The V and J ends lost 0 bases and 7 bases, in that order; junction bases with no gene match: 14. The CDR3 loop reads CASSLDVRVGLARNEQFF. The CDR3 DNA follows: TGCGCCAGCAGCTTGGACGTACGGGTAGGACTAGCGAGGAATGAGCAGTTCTTC.

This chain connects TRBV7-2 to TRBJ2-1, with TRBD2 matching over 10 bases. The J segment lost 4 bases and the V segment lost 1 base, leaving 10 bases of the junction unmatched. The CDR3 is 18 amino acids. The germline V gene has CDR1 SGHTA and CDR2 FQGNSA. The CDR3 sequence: CASSLGGLAGGGYNEQFF. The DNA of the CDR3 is TGTGCCAGCAGCTTAGGGGGATTAGCGGGGGGAGGATACAATGAGCAGTTCTTC.

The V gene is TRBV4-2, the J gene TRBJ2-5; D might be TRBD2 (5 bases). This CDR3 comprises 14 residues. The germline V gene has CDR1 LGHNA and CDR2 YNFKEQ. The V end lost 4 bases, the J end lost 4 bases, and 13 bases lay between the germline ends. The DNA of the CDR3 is TGTGCCAGCAGCCTCGAGATCGGGGTAGAGACCCAGTACTTC. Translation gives CASSLEIGVETQYF.

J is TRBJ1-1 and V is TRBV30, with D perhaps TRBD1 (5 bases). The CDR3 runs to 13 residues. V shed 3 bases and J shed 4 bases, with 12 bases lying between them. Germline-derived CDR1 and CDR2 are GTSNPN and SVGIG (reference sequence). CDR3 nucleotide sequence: TGTGCCTGGAGACCTTCCAGGGTCACTGAAGCTTTCTTT. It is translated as CAWRPSRVTEAFF.

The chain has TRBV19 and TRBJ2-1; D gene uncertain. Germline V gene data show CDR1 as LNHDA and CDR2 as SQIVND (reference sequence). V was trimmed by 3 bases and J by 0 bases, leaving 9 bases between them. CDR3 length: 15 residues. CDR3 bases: TGTGCCAGTAGTATGTTTGAGAGCTCCTACAATGAGCAGTTCTTC. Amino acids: CASSMFESSYNEQFF.

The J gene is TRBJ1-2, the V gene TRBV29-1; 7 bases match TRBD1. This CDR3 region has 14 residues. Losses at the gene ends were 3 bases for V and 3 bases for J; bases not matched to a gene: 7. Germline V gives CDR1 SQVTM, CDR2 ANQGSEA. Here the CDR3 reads CSVDFGTGDYGYTF. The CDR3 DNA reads TGCAGCGTTGATTTCGGAACAGGGGACTATGGCTACACCTTC.

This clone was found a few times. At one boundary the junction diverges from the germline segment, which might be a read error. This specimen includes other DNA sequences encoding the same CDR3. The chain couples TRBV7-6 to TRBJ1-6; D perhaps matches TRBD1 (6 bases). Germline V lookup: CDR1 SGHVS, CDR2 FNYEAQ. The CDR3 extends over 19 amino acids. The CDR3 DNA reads TGTGCCAGCAGCCGGACAGACGGATTCGTGAACTCCAATAATTCACCCCTCCACTTT. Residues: CASSRTDGFVNSNNSPLHF.

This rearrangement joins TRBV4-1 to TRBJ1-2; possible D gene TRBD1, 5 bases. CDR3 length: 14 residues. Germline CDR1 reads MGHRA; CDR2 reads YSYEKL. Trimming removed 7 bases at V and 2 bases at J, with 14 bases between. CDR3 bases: TGCGCCAGCACCCTGGGGCAGATGAACTATGGCTACACCTTC. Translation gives CASTLGQMNYGYTF.

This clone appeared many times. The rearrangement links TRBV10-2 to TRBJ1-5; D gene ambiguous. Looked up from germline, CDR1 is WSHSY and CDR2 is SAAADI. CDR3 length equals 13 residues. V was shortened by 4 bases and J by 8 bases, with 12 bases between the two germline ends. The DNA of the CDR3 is TGCGCCAGCAGTGGGACTTCCCTGGAGCCCCAGCATTTT. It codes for CASSGTSLEPQHF.

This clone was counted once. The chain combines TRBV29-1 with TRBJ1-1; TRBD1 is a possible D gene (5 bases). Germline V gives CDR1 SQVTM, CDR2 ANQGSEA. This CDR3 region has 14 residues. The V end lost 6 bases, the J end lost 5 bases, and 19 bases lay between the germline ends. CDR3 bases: TGCAGCGTCGGGGGGGGTGGGGCGACGACTGAAGCTTTCTTT. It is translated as CSVGGGGATTEAFF.

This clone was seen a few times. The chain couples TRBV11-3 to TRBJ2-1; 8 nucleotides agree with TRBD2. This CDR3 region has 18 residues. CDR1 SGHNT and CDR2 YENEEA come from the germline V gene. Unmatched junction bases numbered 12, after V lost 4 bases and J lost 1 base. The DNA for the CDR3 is TGTGCCAGCAGCTCCCACTCTAATTTAGCGGGGTCCTACAATGAGCAGTTCTTC. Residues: CASSSHSNLAGSYNEQFF. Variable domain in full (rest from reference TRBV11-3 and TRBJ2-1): EAGVVQSPRYKIIEKKQPVAFWCNPISGHNTLYWYLQNLGQGPELLIRYENEEAVDDSQLPKDRFSAERLKGVDSTLKIQPAELGDSAVYLCASSSHSNLAGSYNEQFFGPGTRLTVL.